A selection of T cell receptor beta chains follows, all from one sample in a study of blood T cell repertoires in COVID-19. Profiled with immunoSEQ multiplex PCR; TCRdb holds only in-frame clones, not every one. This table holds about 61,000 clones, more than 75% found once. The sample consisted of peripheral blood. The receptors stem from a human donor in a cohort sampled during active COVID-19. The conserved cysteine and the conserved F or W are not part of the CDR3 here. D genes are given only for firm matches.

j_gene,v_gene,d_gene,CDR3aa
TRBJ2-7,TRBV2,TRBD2,ASWGGEAYEQY
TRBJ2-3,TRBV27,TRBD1,ASSTLTWDRGLSDTQY
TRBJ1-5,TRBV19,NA,ASSIVRGIQPQH
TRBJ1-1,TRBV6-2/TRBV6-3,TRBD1,ASSYPGQGRLGTEAF
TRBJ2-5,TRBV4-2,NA,ASSQERSQETQY
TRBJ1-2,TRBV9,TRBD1,ASSVAGWGQGYGYT
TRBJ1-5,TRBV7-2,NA,ASSLEMQYNQPQH
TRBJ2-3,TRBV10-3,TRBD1,AIKQGASTDTQY
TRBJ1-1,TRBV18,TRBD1,ASSPLGQGKFRNTEAF
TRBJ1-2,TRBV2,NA,ASREGFYGYT
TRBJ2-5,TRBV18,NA,ASSPAAETQY
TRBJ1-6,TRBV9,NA,ASSPETGNSPLH
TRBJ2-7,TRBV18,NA,ASSPRQAEGQY
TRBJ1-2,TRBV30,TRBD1,AWSVRAGGGYT
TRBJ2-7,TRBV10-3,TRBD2,AIARGAEYEQY
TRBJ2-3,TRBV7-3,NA,ASSLSMGGSGDTQY
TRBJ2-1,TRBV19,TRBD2,ASRSGGSSNEQF